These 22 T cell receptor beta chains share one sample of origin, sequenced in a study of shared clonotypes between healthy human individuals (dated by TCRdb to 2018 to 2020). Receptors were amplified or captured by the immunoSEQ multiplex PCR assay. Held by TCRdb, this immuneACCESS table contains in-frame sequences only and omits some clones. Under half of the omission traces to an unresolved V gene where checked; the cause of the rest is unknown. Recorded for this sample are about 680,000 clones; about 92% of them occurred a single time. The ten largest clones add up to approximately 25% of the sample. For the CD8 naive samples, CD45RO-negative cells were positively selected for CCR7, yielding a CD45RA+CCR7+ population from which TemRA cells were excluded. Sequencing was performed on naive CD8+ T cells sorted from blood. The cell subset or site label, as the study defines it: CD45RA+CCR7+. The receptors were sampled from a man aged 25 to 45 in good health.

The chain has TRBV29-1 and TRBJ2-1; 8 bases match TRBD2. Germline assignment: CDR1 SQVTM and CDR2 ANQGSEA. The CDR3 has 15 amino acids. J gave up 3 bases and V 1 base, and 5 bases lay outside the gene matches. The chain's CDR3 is CSVEVGGRRYNEQFF. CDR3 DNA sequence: TGCAGCGTTGAAGTCGGCGGGAGGCGCTACAATGAGCAGTTCTTC.

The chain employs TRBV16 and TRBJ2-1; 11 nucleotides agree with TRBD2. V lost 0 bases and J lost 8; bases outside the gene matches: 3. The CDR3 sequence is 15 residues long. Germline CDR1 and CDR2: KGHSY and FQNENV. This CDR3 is CASSQSTSGIYEQFF. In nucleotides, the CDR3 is TGTGCCAGCAGCCAATCGACTAGCGGGATATATGAGCAGTTCTTC.

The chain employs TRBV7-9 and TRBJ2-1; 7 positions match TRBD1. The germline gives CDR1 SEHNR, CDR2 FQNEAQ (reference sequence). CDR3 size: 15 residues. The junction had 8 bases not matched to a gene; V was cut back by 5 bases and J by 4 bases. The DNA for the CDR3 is TGTGCCAGCAGCGCCCGGGACAGAGTTTACAATGAGCAGTTCTTC. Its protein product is CASSARDRVYNEQFF.

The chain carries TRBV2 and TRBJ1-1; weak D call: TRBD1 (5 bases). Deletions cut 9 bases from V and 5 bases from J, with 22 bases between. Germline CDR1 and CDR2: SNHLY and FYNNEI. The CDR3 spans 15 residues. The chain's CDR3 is CARIESRMGVTEAFF. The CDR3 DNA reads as TGTGCCAGGATCGAGTCCAGGATGGGGGTAACTGAAGCTTTCTTT. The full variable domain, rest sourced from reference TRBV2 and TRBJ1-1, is EPEVTQTPSHQVTQMGQEVILRCVPISNHLYFYWYRQILGQKVEFLVSFYNNEISEKSEIFDDQFSVERPDGSNFTLKIRSTKLEDSAMYFCARIESRMGVTEAFFGQGTRLTVV.

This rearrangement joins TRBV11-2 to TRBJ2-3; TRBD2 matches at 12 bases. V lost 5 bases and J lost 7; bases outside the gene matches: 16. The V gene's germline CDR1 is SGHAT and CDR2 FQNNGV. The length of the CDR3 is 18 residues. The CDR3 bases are TGTGCCAGCAGCGCCCGGCCTAGCGGGAGGGCCGAATTTCATACGCAGTATTTT. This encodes CASSARPSGRAEFHTQYF.

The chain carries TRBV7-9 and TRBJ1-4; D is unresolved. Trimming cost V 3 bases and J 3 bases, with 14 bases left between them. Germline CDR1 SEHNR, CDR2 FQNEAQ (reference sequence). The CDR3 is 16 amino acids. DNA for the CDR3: TGTGCCAGCAGCTTTGGTACGAATCCAGCTAATGAAAAACTGTTTTTT. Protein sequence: CASSFGTNPANEKLFF. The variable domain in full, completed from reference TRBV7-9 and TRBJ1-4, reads DTGVSQNPRHKITKRGQNVTFRCDPISEHNRLYWYRQTLGQGPEFLTYFQNEAQLEKSRLLSDRFSAERPKGSFSTLEIQRTEQGDSAMYLCASSFGTNPANEKLFFGSGTQLSVL.

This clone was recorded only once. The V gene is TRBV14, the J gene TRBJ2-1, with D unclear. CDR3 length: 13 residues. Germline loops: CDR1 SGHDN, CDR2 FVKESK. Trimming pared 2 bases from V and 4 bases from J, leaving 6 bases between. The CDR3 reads CASSQYQYNEQFF. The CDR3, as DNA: TGTGCCAGCAGCCAATACCAATACAATGAGCAGTTCTTC. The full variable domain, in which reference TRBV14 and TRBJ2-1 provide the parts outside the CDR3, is EAGVTQFPSHSVIEKGQTVTLRCDPISGHDNLYWYRRVMGKEIKFLLHFVKESKQDESGMPNNRFLAERTGGTYSTLKVQPAELEDSGVYFCASSQYQYNEQFFGPGTRLTVL.

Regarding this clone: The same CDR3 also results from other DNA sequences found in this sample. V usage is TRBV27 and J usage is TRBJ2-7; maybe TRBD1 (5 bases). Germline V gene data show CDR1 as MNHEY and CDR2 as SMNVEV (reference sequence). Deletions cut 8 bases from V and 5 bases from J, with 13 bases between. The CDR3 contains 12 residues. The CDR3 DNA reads TGTGCCAGCTCCTCTTTGGGGCACGAGCAGTACTTC. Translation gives CASSSLGHEQYF.

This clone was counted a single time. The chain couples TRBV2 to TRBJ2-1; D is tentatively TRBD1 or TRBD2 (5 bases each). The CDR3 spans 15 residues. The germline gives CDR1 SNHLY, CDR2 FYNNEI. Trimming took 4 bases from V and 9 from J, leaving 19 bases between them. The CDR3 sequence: CASSARDPWRTEQFF. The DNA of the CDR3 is TGTGCCAGCAGTGCCCGGGACCCCTGGCGGACTGAGCAGTTCTTC.

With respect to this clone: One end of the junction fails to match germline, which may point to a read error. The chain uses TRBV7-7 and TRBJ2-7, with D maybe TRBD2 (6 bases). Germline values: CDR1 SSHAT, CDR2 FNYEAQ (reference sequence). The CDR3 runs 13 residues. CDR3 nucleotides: TGTGCTAGCAGTCGGGGGAGTAGGGACGAGCAGTACTTC. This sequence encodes CASSRGSRDEQYF.

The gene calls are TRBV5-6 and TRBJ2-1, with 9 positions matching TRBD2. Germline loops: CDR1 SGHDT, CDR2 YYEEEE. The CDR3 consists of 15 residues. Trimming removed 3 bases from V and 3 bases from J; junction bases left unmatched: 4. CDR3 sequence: CASSSPREGYNEQFF. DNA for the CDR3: TGTGCCAGCAGCTCGCCGCGGGAGGGCTACAATGAGCAGTTCTTC.

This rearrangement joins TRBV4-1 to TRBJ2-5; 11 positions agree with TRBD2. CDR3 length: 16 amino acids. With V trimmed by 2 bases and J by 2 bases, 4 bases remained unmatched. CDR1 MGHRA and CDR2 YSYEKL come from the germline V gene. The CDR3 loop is CASSQIAGGPQETQYF. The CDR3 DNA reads TGCGCCAGCAGCCAAATAGCGGGAGGGCCACAAGAGACCCAGTACTTC.

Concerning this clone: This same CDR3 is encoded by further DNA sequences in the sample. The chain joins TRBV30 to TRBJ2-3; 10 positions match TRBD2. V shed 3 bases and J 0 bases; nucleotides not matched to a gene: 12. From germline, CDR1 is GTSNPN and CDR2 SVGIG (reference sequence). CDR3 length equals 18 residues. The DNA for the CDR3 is TGTGCCTGGAGGGCTAGCGGGAGATCGCCAACTAGCACAGATACGCAGTATTTT. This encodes CAWRASGRSPTSTDTQYF.

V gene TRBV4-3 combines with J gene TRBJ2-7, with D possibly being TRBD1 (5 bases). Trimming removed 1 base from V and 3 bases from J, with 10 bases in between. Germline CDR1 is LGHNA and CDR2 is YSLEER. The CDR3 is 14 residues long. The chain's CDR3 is CASSQGQGIYEQYF. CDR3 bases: TGCGCCAGCAGCCAAGGCCAGGGTATCTACGAGCAGTACTTC.

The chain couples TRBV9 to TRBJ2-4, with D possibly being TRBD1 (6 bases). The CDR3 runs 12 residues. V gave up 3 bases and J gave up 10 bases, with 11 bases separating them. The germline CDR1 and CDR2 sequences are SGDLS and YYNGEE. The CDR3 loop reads CASSGQGRIQYF. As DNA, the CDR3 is TGTGCCAGCAGCGGCCAGGGGCGGATTCAGTACTTC.

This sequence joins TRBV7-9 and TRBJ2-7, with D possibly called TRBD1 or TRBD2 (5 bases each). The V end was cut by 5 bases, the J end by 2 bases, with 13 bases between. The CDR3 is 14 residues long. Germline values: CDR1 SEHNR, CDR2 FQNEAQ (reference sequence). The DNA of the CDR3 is TGTGCCAGCAGCCCCCGGGACCAGACCTACGAGCAGTACTTC. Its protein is CASSPRDQTYEQYF.

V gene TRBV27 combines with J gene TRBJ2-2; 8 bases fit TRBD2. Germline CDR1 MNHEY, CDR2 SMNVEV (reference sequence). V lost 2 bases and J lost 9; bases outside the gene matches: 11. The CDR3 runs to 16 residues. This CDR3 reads CASSLPQIAGHRELFF. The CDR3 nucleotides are TGTGCCAGCAGTTTACCCCAAATAGCGGGGCATAGGGAGCTGTTTTTT.

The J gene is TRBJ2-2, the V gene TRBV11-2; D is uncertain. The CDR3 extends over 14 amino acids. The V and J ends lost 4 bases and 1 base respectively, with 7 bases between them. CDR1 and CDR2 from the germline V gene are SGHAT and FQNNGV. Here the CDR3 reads CASSSWGNTGELFF. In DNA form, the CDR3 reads TGTGCCAGCAGCTCCTGGGGGAACACCGGGGAGCTGTTTTTT. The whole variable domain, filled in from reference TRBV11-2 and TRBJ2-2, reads EAGVAQSPRYKIIEKRQSVAFWCNPISGHATLYWYQQILGQGPKLLIQFQNNGVVDDSQLPKDRFSAERLKGVDSTLKIQPAKLEDSAVYLCASSSWGNTGELFFGEGSRLTVL.

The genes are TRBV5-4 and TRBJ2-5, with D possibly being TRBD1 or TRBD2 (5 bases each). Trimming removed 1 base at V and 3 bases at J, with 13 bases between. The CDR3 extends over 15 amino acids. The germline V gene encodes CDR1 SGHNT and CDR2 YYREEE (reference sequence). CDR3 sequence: CASSLRGLGEETQYF. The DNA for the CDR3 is TGTGCCAGCAGCTTGAGGGGTTTGGGGGAAGAGACCCAGTACTTC. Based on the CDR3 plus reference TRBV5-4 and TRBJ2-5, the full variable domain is ETGVTQSPTHLIKTRGQQVTLRCSSQSGHNTVSWYQQALGQGPQFIFQYYREEENGRGNFPPRFSGLQFPNYSSELNVNALELDDSALYLCASSLRGLGEETQYFGPGTRLLVL.

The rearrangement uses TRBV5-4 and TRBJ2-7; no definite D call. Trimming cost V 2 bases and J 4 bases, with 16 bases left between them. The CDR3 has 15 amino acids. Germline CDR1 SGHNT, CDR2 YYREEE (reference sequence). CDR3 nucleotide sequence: TGTGCCAGCAGCTTAGGAGAGTCTACCTATTACGAGCAGTACTTC. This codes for CASSLGESTYYEQYF.

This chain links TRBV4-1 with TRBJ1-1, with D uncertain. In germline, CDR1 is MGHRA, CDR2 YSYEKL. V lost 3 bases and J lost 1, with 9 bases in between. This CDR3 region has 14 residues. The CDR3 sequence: CASSHLHTNTEAFF. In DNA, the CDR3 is TGCGCCAGCAGCCACCTCCACACGAACACTGAAGCTTTCTTT.

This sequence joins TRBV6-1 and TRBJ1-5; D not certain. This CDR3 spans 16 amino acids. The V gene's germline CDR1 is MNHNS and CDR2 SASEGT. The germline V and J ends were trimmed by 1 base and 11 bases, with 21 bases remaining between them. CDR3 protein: CASSEVMASPDRAQHF. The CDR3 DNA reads TGTGCCAGCAGTGAAGTTATGGCCAGCCCGGATAGGGCCCAGCATTTT.